These 6 T cell receptor beta chains originate from one sample sequenced in a study of T cell changes during pregnancy in multiple sclerosis. Clones were read by immunoSEQ multiplex PCR, and TCRdb kept only the in-frame ones, dropping some. The profile shows approximately 23,000 clones, about 90% of them singletons. The material was CD4+ T cells from peripheral blood mononuclear cells, obtained in the third trimester of pregnancy. The receptors derive from a female donor in good health, enrolled as a control in a pregnancy study.

This clone came up once. The genes are TRBV6-6 and TRBJ1-5, with 9 bases identical to TRBD1. The J segment lost 1 base and the V segment lost 6 bases, leaving 4 bases of the junction unmatched. The CDR3 is 15 amino acids. The germline gives CDR1 MNHNY, CDR2 SVGAGI (reference sequence). CDR3 residues: CASSPDRGSNQPQHF. In DNA, the CDR3 is TGTGCCAGCAGCCCGGACAGGGGAAGCAATCAGCCCCAGCATTTT.

The sample holds one count of this clone. The chain uses TRBV4-3 and TRBJ2-1, with 10 bases fitting TRBD2. This CDR3 region has 15 residues. From germline, CDR1 is LGHNA and CDR2 YSLEER. The V segment lost 1 base and the J segment 7 bases; nucleotides outside the gene matches: 4. CDR3: CASSQGAGGPNEQFF. The DNA of the CDR3 is TGCGCCAGCAGCCAAGGAGCGGGGGGGCCAAATGAGCAGTTCTTC.

The J gene is TRBJ2-3, the V gene TRBV18; 9 nucleotides match TRBD1. V was clipped by 4 bases and J by 5 bases; unmatched bases: 4. CDR1 and CDR2 from the germline V gene are KGHSH and LQKENI. The CDR3 runs 14 residues. The CDR3: CASSRDRAGDTQYF. Written as DNA, the CDR3 is TGTGCCAGCTCACGGGACAGGGCCGGAGATACGCAGTATTTT. Complete variable domain (other parts from reference TRBV18 and TRBJ2-3): NAGVMQNPRHLVRRRGQEARLRCSPMKGHSHVYWYRQLPEEGLKFMVYLQKENIIDESGMPKERFSAEFPKEGPSILRIQQVVRGDSAAYFCASSRDRAGDTQYFGPGTRLTVL.

The chain uses TRBV2 and TRBJ2-2, with TRBD2 matching over 8 bases. V gave up 7 bases and J gave up 9 bases; unmatched junction bases: 13. The CDR3 is made up of 15 amino acids. Per the germline V gene, CDR1 is SNHLY and CDR2 is FYNNEI. This chain's CDR3 is CASITGGGGSRELFF. CDR3 sequence (DNA): TGTGCCAGCATCACCGGGGGGGGTGGTTCAAGGGAGCTGTTTTTT. The entire variable domain, with the rest obtained from reference TRBV2 and TRBJ2-2, is as follows: EPEVTQTPSHQVTQMGQEVILRCVPISNHLYFYWYRQILGQKVEFLVSFYNNEISEKSEIFDDQFSVERPDGSNFTLKIRSTKLEDSAMYFCASITGGGGSRELFFGEGSRLTVL.

J is TRBJ1-5 and V is TRBV21-1. TRBV21-1 is a pseudogene segment. There are 19 residues in the CDR3. CDR3 nucleotide sequence: TGTGCCAGCAGCCCCCATCCGGGCGGGAAGGATTTTAGCAATCAGCCCCAGCATTTT. It codes for CASSPHPGGKDFSNQPQHF.

This clone appeared once. This sequence joins TRBV4-2 and TRBJ1-5; 9 bases line up with TRBD1. Looked up from germline, CDR1 is LGHNA and CDR2 is YNFKEQ. J was trimmed by 6 bases and V by 4 bases; bases with no gene match: 7. This CDR3 is 15 amino acids long. The CDR3 DNA reads TGTGCCAGCAGCCCGGACAGGGGCCTAAGTCAGCCCCAGCATTTT. Protein sequence: CASSPDRGLSQPQHF.